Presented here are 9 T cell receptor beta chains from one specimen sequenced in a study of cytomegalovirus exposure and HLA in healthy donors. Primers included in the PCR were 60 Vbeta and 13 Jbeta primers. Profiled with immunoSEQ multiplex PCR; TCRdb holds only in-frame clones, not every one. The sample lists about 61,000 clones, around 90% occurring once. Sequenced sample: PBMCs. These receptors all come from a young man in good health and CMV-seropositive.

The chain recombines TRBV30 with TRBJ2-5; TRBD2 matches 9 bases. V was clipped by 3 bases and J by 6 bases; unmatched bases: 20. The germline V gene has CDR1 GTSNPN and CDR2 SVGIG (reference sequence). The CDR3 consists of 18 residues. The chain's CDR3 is CAWSKGLAGVSSGQTQYF. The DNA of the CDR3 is TGTGCCTGGAGCAAGGGGTTAGCGGGAGTGTCGTCTGGGCAGACCCAGTACTTC.

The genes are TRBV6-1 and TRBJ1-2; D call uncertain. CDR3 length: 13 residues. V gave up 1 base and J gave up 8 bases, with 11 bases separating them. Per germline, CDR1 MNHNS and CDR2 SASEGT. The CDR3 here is CASSEEGSWGYTF. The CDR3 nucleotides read TGTGCCAGCAGTGAAGAAGGGAGTTGGGGCTACACCTTC.

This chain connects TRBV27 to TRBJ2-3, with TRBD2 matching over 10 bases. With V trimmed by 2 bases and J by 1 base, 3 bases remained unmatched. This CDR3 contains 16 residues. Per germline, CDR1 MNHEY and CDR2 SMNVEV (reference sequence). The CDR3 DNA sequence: TGTGCCAGCAGTTTAACCGGGACTAGCGGCACAGATACGCAGTATTTT. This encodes CASSLTGTSGTDTQYF.

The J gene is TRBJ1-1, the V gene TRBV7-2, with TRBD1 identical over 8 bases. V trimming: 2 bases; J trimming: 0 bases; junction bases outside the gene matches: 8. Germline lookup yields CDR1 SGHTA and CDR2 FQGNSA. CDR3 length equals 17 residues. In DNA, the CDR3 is TGTGCCAGCAGCTTACCCTCGACAGGGGCTCTGAACACTGAAGCTTTCTTT. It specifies CASSLPSTGALNTEAFF.

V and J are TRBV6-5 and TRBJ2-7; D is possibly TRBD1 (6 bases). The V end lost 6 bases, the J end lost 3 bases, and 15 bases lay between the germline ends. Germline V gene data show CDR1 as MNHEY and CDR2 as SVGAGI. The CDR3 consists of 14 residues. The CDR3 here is CASRGARDFYEQYF. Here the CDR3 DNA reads TGTGCCAGCAGGGGGGCCAGGGATTTCTACGAGCAGTACTTC.

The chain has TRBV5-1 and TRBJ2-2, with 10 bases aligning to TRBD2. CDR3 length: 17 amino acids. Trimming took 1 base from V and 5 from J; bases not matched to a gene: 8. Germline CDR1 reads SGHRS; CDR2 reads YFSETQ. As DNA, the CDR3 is TGCGCCAGCAGCTTGACCCCTAGCGGGAGTGGTACCGGGGAGCTGTTTTTT. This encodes CASSLTPSGSGTGELFF.

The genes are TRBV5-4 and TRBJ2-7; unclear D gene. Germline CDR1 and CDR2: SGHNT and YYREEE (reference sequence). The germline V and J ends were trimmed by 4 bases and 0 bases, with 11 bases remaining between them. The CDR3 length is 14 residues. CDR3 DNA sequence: TGTGCCAGCAGCCTGGATTACATCTCCTACGAGCAGTACTTC. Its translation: CASSLDYISYEQYF.

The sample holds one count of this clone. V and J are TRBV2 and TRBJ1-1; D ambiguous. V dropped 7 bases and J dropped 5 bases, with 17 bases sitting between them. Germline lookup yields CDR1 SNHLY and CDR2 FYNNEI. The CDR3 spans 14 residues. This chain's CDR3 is CASNRLREGTEAFF. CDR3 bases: TGTGCCAGCAATCGGCTACGGGAAGGGACTGAAGCTTTCTTT.

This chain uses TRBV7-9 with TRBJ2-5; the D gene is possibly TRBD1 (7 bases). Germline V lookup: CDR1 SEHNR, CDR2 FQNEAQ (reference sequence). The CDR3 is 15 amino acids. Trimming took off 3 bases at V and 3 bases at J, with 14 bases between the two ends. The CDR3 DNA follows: TGTGCCAGCAGCTTGCCAGGGGGGCGGGAAGAGACCCAGTACTTC. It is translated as CASSLPGGREETQYF.